This paragraph covers one T cell receptor (beta chain) sequence. Its specificity is not known. The entry originates in a study of cytomegalovirus exposure and HLA in healthy donors. Background on the study: The 120 or so validation repertoires were produced on the same platform as the 670 or so repertoires of the first cohort. This was reported in a later analysis.

Assay used: immunoSEQ multiplex PCR; TCRdb lists only in-frame clones, some missing. The sample shows 150,000 or so clones, approximately 86% of them seen only once. The CDR3 sequence is 13 residues long. J was trimmed by 0 bases and V by 11 bases; bases with no gene match: 4. From germline, CDR1 is SNHLY and CDR2 FYNNEI. Study-wide results and limits: Altogether, some 170 TCR beta chains were recorded as cytomegalovirus-associated.

V gene TRBV2 combines with J gene TRBJ2-5; 9 nucleotides agree with TRBD1. This receptor was taken from a man between 18 and 35 years old in good health and CMV-seropositive. Specimen: PBMCs. The CDR3 DNA reads as TGTGCCGGGGGACAGGGCCACCAAGAGACCCAGTACTTC. It codes for CAGGQGHQETQYF.